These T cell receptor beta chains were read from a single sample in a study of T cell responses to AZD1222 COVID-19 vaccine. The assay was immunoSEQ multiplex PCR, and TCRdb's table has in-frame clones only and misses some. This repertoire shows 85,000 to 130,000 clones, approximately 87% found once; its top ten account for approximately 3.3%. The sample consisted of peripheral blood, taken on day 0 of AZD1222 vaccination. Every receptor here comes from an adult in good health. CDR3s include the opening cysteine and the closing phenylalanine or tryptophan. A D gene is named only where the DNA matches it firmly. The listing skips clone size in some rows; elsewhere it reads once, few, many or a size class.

TGCGCCAGCAGCCCACTAATGGGACACCACTACGAGCAGTACTTC | CASSPLMGHHYEQYF | TRBV4-3 | . | TRBJ2-7 | .
TGTGCCAGCTCACAACAGGGTTACGAGCAGTACTTC | CASSQQGYEQYF | TRBV18 | . | TRBJ2-7 | .
TGCGCCAGCAGCCCAACCGGGACGGGAACTTTCTTT | CASSPTGTGTFF | TRBV5-1 | . | TRBJ1-1 | .
TGCGCCAGCAGCTTGGGAGGAGCAGCTAACTATGGCTACACCTTC | CASSLGGAANYGYTF | TRBV5-1 | . | TRBJ1-2 | .
TGCAGCGCGCGGATGAGCGGAGAAAAACTGTTTTTT | CSARMSGEKLFF | TRBV29-1 | . | TRBJ1-4 | .
TGTGCCTGGAGTGGGGGAGAGACCCAGTACTTC | CAWSGGETQYF | TRBV30 | . | TRBJ2-5 | .
TGTGCCAGTAGCCTCAATAGCAATCAGCCCCAGCATTTT | CASSLNSNQPQHF | TRBV19 | once | TRBJ1-5 | .
TGTGCCAGCAGCCCAGGGGGCGGGAGTGAAAAACTGTTTTTT | CASSPGGGSEKLFF | TRBV7-2 | . | TRBJ1-4 | TRBD1
TGTGCCAGCAGCTCGCTGACAGGGCTCCCAGATACGCAGTATTTT | CASSSLTGLPDTQYF | TRBV11-2 | . | TRBJ2-3 | TRBD1
TGTGCCAGCAGCTTGGGCACAGATACGCAGTATTTT | CASSLGTDTQYF | TRBV7-6 | . | TRBJ2-3 | .
TGCGCCAGCAGCTTGGTTTCGGGCGTAGATCCACTGTTTTTT | CASSLVSGVDPLFF | TRBV5-1 | . | TRBJ1-4 | .
TGTGCCAGCAGTGGGGGGGGAGTAGGTCAGCCCCAGCATTTT | CASSGGGVGQPQHF | TRBV6-2/TRBV6-3 | . | TRBJ1-5 | .
TGTGCCAGCAGCCCTATCCCTGGACAGGGGGTAGGAAGCAATCAGCCCCAGCATTTT | CASSPIPGQGVGSNQPQHF | TRBV5-5 | . | TRBJ1-5 | TRBD1
TGTGCCAGTGTTGACAGGGGTTATAGCAATCAGCCCCAGCATTTT | CASVDRGYSNQPQHF | TRBV19 | . | TRBJ1-5 | TRBD1
TGTGCCAGCAGCGGGGGACTAGCGGGGAGCTCCTACGAGCAGTACTTC | CASSGGLAGSSYEQYF | TRBV7-2 | . | TRBJ2-7 | TRBD2
TGCAGTGCTAGTCCACCCAACAGGTACGAGCAGTACTTC | CSASPPNRYEQYF | TRBV20-1 | . | TRBJ2-7 | .
TGTGCCACCGGGGGTAGGGGCTCTGGAAACACCATATATTTT | CATGGRGSGNTIYF | TRBV7-9 | . | TRBJ1-3 | .
TGCGCCAGCAGCCGGACAGGGCTTGGAAACACCATATATTTT | CASSRTGLGNTIYF | TRBV5-1 | once | TRBJ1-3 | TRBD1
TGTGCCACCAGTGACCCCCACGCTGGAAACACCATATATTTT | CATSDPHAGNTIYF | TRBV24-1 | . | TRBJ1-3 | .
TGTGCCAGCTCACCGCGGGGGTTGGGGGGGCGATCCTACGAGCAGTACTTC | CASSPRGLGGRSYEQYF | TRBV18 | . | TRBJ2-7 | .
TGTGCCAGCAGTTACTCGCTCCAGGGCGGAAACACCATATATTTT | CASSYSLQGGNTIYF | TRBV6-2/TRBV6-3 | . | TRBJ1-3 | .
TGTGCCAGCAGCCGAACAGGGGGCGCGACTGAAGCTTTCTTT | CASSRTGGATEAFF | TRBV7-9 | . | TRBJ1-1 | TRBD1
TGTGCTAGCGGGAGCCAAGAGACCCAGTACTTC | CASGSQETQYF | TRBV12-3/TRBV12-4 | . | TRBJ2-5 | TRBD2
TGTGCCAGCAGCCAGTTCGGACAGGGGAACCGGGAGACCCAGTACTTC | CASSQFGQGNRETQYF | TRBV3-1/TRBV3-2 | . | TRBJ2-5 | TRBD1
TGTGCCAGCAGCTTAGATCCGGGGGGGCTATACAATGAGCAGTTCTTC | CASSLDPGGLYNEQFF | TRBV11-2 | . | TRBJ2-1 | TRBD2
TGTGCCATCAGTGACAGGGGGCTCTCGAACACTGAAGCTTTCTTT | CAISDRGLSNTEAFF | TRBV10-3 | . | TRBJ1-1 | TRBD1
TGTGCCAGCCCCGGGACAGGGGACACTGAAGCTTTCTTT | CASPGTGDTEAFF | TRBV28 | . | TRBJ1-1 | TRBD1
TGTGCCACCAGCATGGGGGACAGTCATTCTGGAAACACCATATATTTT | CATSMGDSHSGNTIYF | TRBV15 | once | TRBJ1-3 | TRBD1
TGTGCCAGTAGGGAAAATACCTTTGGGGCGGGTGAAAAACTGTTTTTT | CASRENTFGAGEKLFF | TRBV19 | once | TRBJ1-4 | .
TGTGCCAGCAGCTTACTGGGGGGCACTGAAGCTTTCTTT | CASSLLGGTEAFF | TRBV11-1 | . | TRBJ1-1 | .
TGTGCCAGCAGTTTTGTCAGGGGGCTGGGCGGGGAGCTGTTTTTT | CASSFVRGLGGELFF | TRBV28 | . | TRBJ2-2 | TRBD1
TGCGCCAGCAGGACCCAGGCGAATGCAGATACGCAGTATTTT | CASRTQANADTQYF | TRBV5-1 | . | TRBJ2-3 | .
TGTGCCAGCAGCGTACGTTCTGAAGCTTTCTTT | CASSVRSEAFF | TRBV3-1/TRBV3-2 | . | TRBJ1-1 | .
TGTGCCAGTAGTATGAGGGGTGGGCTCGCCTCCTACGAGCAGTACTTC | CASSMRGGLASYEQYF | TRBV19 | . | TRBJ2-7 | .
TGTGCCAGCAGCTTAGGGTCCAGAGCCCTTAATTCACCCCTCCACTTT | CASSLGSRALNSPLHF | TRBV7-6 | . | TRBJ1-6 | .
TGTGCCAGCAGTGCCGATACAGGGCTCCATAATTCACCCCTCCACTTT | CASSADTGLHNSPLHF | TRBV2 | . | TRBJ1-6 | .
TGTGCCAGCAGGCTGCAAGGATATAATGAAAAACTGTTTTTT | CASRLQGYNEKLFF | TRBV2 | . | TRBJ1-4 | .
TGTGCCAGCAGCTCCGGGACAGGGGGCTTTATGGGCTACACCTTC | CASSSGTGGFMGYTF | TRBV11-2 | . | TRBJ1-2 | TRBD1
TGTGCCAGCAGCTTAGCGAATTTCGTCAGGGTTGGCGGGGAGCTGTTTTTT | CASSLANFVRVGGELFF | TRBV7-8 | . | TRBJ2-2 | .
TGTGCCAGCAGTTACGGGTCGGGGAGGGTAGACACTGAAGCTTTCTTT | CASSYGSGRVDTEAFF | TRBV6-5 | few | TRBJ1-1 | .
TGCGCCAGCAGCCTCCGATACAATGAGCAGTTCTTC | CASSLRYNEQFF | TRBV4-3 | . | TRBJ2-1 | .
TGTGCCAGCAGCGTAGAATCGCGTCTACGCACAGATACGCAGTATTTT | CASSVESRLRTDTQYF | TRBV9 | . | TRBJ2-3 | .
TGTGCCAGCAGCGCCGGGCCGCGCTATGGCTACACCTTC | CASSAGPRYGYTF | TRBV9 | . | TRBJ1-2 | .
TGTGCCAGCAGGCGGACAGGGGATTCGAGAGAGACCCAGTACTTC | CASRRTGDSRETQYF | TRBV6-5 | . | TRBJ2-5 | TRBD1
TGTGCCAGCAGTCCTCGTCGGGCCGCCGGGGTCTATGGCTACACCTTC | CASSPRRAAGVYGYTF | TRBV28 | . | TRBJ1-2 | .
TGTGCCAGCAGCGTGGGGGACAGTAACACCGGGGAGCTGTTTTTT | CASSVGDSNTGELFF | TRBV9 | . | TRBJ2-2 | TRBD1